This note documents a single T cell receptor (beta chain) sequence. Its antigen remains unknown. This specimen belongs to a study of cytomegalovirus exposure and HLA in healthy donors. Study-level background: The 120 or so validation repertoires used a platform that matched the one used for the approximately 620 first-cohort repertoires, as a later analysis reported.

Study-wide results and caveats: It was found in a later analysis that first-cohort TCR clusters tended to co-occur in the 90 to 150 validation repertoires. Three of the chains that were CMV-associated were confirmed in vitro to be specific for CMV antigens.

The method was immunoSEQ multiplex PCR; TCRdb's version includes in-frame clones alone and lacks a portion of them. The table records 95,000 to 150,000 clones, about nine tenths of them present only once. The CDR3 covers 15 residues. Trimming stripped 2 bases from V and 8 bases from J, with 15 bases between. CDR1 is MGHDK, CDR2 SYGVNS, per germline. The chain is built from TRBV25-1 and TRBJ1-4, with D uncertain. The sample consisted of PBMCs. This clonotype originated in a woman in her late teens or twenties in good health and CMV-seronegative. The CDR3 nucleotides read TGTGCCAGCAGTGAAAGCAGCCAAAGGAGCGAAAAACTGTTTTTT. It translates to CASSESSQRSEKLFF.